This passage covers 18 T cell receptor beta chains from one sample sequenced in a study of long-term antiretroviral therapy in people with HIV. Survey-level immunoSEQ v3.0 assays were run. Using immunoSEQ multiplex PCR, the repertoire was profiled, and TCRdb retains in-frame clones only, with some absent. This table has about 40,000 clones, 86% appearing once. Sequencing used unsorted PBMCs, obtained 0.1 years before starting antiretroviral therapy. The receptors here all came from a woman aged 45-60 years with HIV.

This sequence joins TRBV2 and TRBJ1-1; D gene uncertain. V lost 3 bases and J lost 5, with 10 bases in between. The CDR3 consists of 13 residues. Looked up from germline, CDR1 is SNHLY and CDR2 is FYNNEI. This chain's CDR3 is CASSEAGGTEAFF. The CDR3, as DNA: TGTGCCAGCAGTGAGGCAGGAGGGACTGAAGCTTTCTTT.

This chain links TRBV7-9 with TRBJ2-5, with TRBD2 matching over 7 bases. The germline V gene encodes CDR1 SEHNR and CDR2 FQNEAQ (reference sequence). With 1 base clipped from V and 3 bases from J, the junction kept 2 bases outside the gene matches. The CDR3 sequence is 14 residues long. CDR3 sequence (DNA): TGTGCCAGCAGCTTAGGACTAGCAAAAGAGACCCAGTACTTC. Translated: CASSLGLAKETQYF.

CDR3 residues: CASRTRASGNTIYF. The CDR3 DNA sequence: TGTGCCAGCAGAACCAGGGCCTCTGGAAACACCATATATTTT. The J gene is TRBJ1-3, the V gene TRBV6-1; weak D call: TRBD1 (5 bases). The CDR3 covers 14 residues. Germline V gives CDR1 MNHNS, CDR2 SASEGT. Trimming cost V 6 bases and J 0 bases, with 9 bases left between them.

This clone has only one observation. The rearrangement uses TRBV2 and TRBJ2-7; D may match TRBD1 or TRBD2 (5 bases each). V was pared by 5 bases and J by 1 base, with 12 bases between. The CDR3 covers 14 residues. Germline CDR1 reads SNHLY; CDR2 reads FYNNEI. CDR3 loop: CASSLLRGSYEQYF. In DNA, the CDR3 is TGTGCCAGCAGTCTCCTGAGGGGTTCCTACGAGCAGTACTTC. Based on the CDR3 plus reference TRBV2 and TRBJ2-7, the full variable domain is EPEVTQTPSHQVTQMGQEVILRCVPISNHLYFYWYRQILGQKVEFLVSFYNNEISEKSEIFDDQFSVERPDGSNFTLKIRSTKLEDSAMYFCASSLLRGSYEQYFGPGTRLTVT.

The V gene is TRBV14, the J gene TRBJ2-7, with a tentative D call TRBD2 (5 bases). The ends were cut back, 0 bases at V and 2 bases at J, with 23 bases in the middle. This CDR3 contains 19 residues. CDR1 SGHDN and CDR2 FVKESK come from the germline V gene. The CDR3 DNA reads TGTGCCAGCAGCCAAGAGAAATCCCTTATCGCGGGTCTCCCCTACGAGCAGTACTTC. Amino acid sequence: CASSQEKSLIAGLPYEQYF.

The chain carries TRBV5-4 and TRBJ1-1; maybe TRBD1 (5 bases). Trimming removed 6 bases at V and 0 bases at J, with 12 bases between. Germline V CDR1 and CDR2: SGHNT, YYREEE (reference sequence). This CDR3 comprises 14 residues. CDR3 nucleotide sequence: TGTGCCAGCATCCCAGCAGGGCTGAACACTGAAGCTTTCTTT. It encodes CASIPAGLNTEAFF.

The V and J genes are TRBV19 and TRBJ1-1; D not certain. CDR3 length equals 15 residues. Trimming removed 0 bases from V and 2 bases from J, with 10 bases in between. CDR1 LNHDA and CDR2 SQIVND come from the germline V gene (reference sequence). The CDR3 region is CASSIDRRGNTEAFF. Written as DNA, the CDR3 is TGTGCCAGTAGTATAGATCGCCGCGGAAACACTGAAGCTTTCTTT.

This clone was observed once. V usage is TRBV6-1 and J usage is TRBJ2-7; no reliable D call. From germline, CDR1 is MNHNS and CDR2 SASEGT. The V and J ends lost 4 bases and 11 bases respectively, with 18 bases between them. The CDR3 totals 13 residues. The CDR3 sequence is CASSALDTVDKYF. CDR3 sequence (DNA): TGTGCCAGCAGTGCCCTTGACACCGTGGATAAGTACTTC.

The V and J genes are TRBV9 and TRBJ1-2; 7 bases fit TRBD1. The V gene end was trimmed by 0 bases and the J gene end by 2 bases; junction bases not matched to a gene: 4. The V gene's germline CDR1 is SGDLS and CDR2 YYNGEE. The CDR3 contains 15 residues. CDR3 nucleotide sequence: TGTGCCAGCAGCGTAGAGGGACAGAGGAACTATGGCTACACCTTC. Amino acid sequence: CASSVEGQRNYGYTF.

The chain uses TRBV28 and TRBJ2-7, with TRBD1 matching over 8 bases. V lost 4 bases and J lost 1; bases outside the gene matches: 6. In germline, CDR1 is MDHEN, CDR2 SYDVKM. The CDR3 has 15 residues. The CDR3 bases are TGTGCCAGCAGTTCTACAGGGGGATCATCCTACGAGCAGTACTTC. It yields the protein CASSSTGGSSYEQYF.

The table lists this clone with a count of one. The chain joins TRBV7-2 to TRBJ2-5; perhaps TRBD2 as D (5 bases). Germline V CDR1 and CDR2: SGHTA, FQGNSA. V was pared by 1 base and J by 0 bases, with 15 bases between. The CDR3 has 17 amino acids. CDR3 coding DNA: TGTGCCAGCAGCTTAGAGCCTCCTAGCTCGTACCAAGAGACCCAGTACTTC. As protein: CASSLEPPSSYQETQYF. Full variable domain (missing parts from reference TRBV7-2 and TRBJ2-5): GAGVSQSPSNKVTEKGKDVELRCDPISGHTALYWYRQSLGQGLEFLIYFQGNSAPDKSGLPSDRFSAERTGGSVSTLTIQRTQQEDSAVYLCASSLEPPSSYQETQYFGPGTRLLVL.

The rearrangement links TRBV5-1 to TRBJ1-1; TRBD1 aligns across 8 bases. The germline V gene has CDR1 SGHRS and CDR2 YFSETQ. V gave up 4 bases and J gave up 3 bases; unmatched junction bases: 5. This CDR3 is 14 amino acids long. CDR3 loop: CASSDRGEDTEAFF. CDR3 DNA sequence: TGCGCCAGCAGCGACAGGGGAGAGGACACTGAAGCTTTCTTT.

The J gene is TRBJ2-3, the V gene TRBV10-3; D call uncertain. The V and J ends lost 9 bases and 6 bases respectively, with 10 bases between them. The CDR3 is made up of 11 amino acids. The germline CDR1 and CDR2 sequences are ENHRY and SYGVKD. The CDR3 DNA reads as TGTGCCATTAGTTTAGCTGATACGCAGTATTTT. Its protein product is CAISLADTQYF.

The V call is TRBV7-9, the J call TRBJ1-4, with D possibly TRBD1 on 5 matching bases. The CDR3 totals 14 residues. V was clipped by 7 bases and J by 3 bases, with 12 bases between them. Germline loops: CDR1 SEHNR, CDR2 FQNEAQ (reference sequence). CDR3 amino acids: CASTFGASNEKLFF. The CDR3 nucleotides are TGTGCCAGCACGTTCGGGGCTTCTAATGAAAAACTGTTTTTT.

This clone was detected only once. The genes are TRBV4-3 and TRBJ2-3; 11 bases are a match to TRBD2. The V and J ends lost 1 base and 0 bases, in that order; junction bases with no gene match: 9. The CDR3 spans 19 residues. In germline, CDR1 is LGHNA, CDR2 YSLEER. In DNA, the CDR3 is TGCGCCAGCAGCCAAGTATTGGCTAGCGGGGGGTATAGCACAGATACGCAGTATTTT. Translated, it gives CASSQVLASGGYSTDTQYF.

DNA of the CDR3: TGTGCCTGGAGTGTAGGGCTGAGCTCTGGAAACACCATATATTTT. It codes for CAWSVGLSSGNTIYF. The rearrangement joins TRBV30 to TRBJ1-3; unclear D gene. There are 15 residues in the CDR3. The germline V and J ends were trimmed by 0 bases and 0 bases, with 9 bases remaining between them. Germline CDR1 is GTSNPN and CDR2 is SVGIG (reference sequence).

CDR3 DNA: TGCGCCAGCAGCCAGTCGGGACTTAGCCAAGAGACCCAGTACTTC. It specifies CASSQSGLSQETQYF. This chain connects TRBV4-1 to TRBJ2-5, with D perhaps matching TRBD2 (6 bases). Looked up from germline, CDR1 is MGHRA and CDR2 is YSYEKL. This CDR3 is 15 amino acids long. The V and J ends lost 3 bases and 1 base respectively, with 12 bases between them.

Written as DNA, the CDR3 is TGTGCCAGCAGTTACAGCACGGGGGCGAACACTGAAGCTTTCTTT. It encodes CASSYSTGANTEAFF. This chain uses TRBV6-6 with TRBJ1-1, with D perhaps matching TRBD1 (6 bases). Trimming left V 2 bases short and J 1 base short, with 11 bases between. Per germline, CDR1 MNHNY and CDR2 SVGAGI (reference sequence). The CDR3 is 15 residues long.